This T cell receptor beta chain was profiled in a study of OX40 agonist ivuxolimab in advanced cancers. Repertoires were generated with immunoSEQ multiplex PCR, while TCRdb's copy carries only in-frame clones and drops some. The repertoire holds some 76,000 clones, with 85% as singletons. Per germline, CDR1 LGHNA and CDR2 YSLEER. The CDR3 loop spans 15 amino acids. V gave up 0 bases and J gave up 6 bases, with 11 bases separating them. The sequences come from CD4+ or CD8+ T cells sorted from blood, collected in a trial of the OX40 agonist ivuxolimab. This chain joins TRBV4-3 and TRBJ2-2; D is possibly TRBD2 (6 bases). This receptor was obtained from an adult with an advanced solid tumor such as melanoma, head and neck, liver or kidney cancer. CDR3 sequence reads: CASSQELASAGELFF. The CDR3 DNA reads as TGCGCCAGCAGCCAAGAATTGGCTAGCGCCGGGGAGCTGTTTTTT.